This is a list of T cell receptor beta chains from one sample in a study of T cell responses to AZD1222 COVID-19 vaccine. Sequencing was performed with immunoSEQ multiplex PCR; in TCRdb, only in-frame clones are kept and a portion is missing. The sample lists 130,000 to 150,000 clones, 85% to 95% occurring once. The sequencing here drew on peripheral blood, taken on day 0 of MenACWY control vaccination. The receptor set was obtained from an adult in good health. The CDR3 runs from the conserved cysteine through the conserved F or W. A D gene is named only where the DNA matches it firmly. The listing skips clone size in some rows; elsewhere it reads once, few, many or a size class.

size	D	J	V	CDR3	DNA
.	.	TRBJ2-1	TRBV6-4	CASRPTYNEQFF	TGTGCCAGTCGACCGACCTACAATGAGCAGTTCTTC
.	TRBD1	TRBJ1-2	TRBV7-9	CASSLGTGDGYTF	TGTGCCAGCAGCTTAGGCACAGGGGATGGCTACACCTTC
.	TRBD2	TRBJ2-4	TRBV19	CASTGGGKNIQYF	TGTGCCAGTACGGGAGGAGGCAAAAACATTCAGTACTTC
.	.	TRBJ1-5	TRBV7-2	CASSPPSGSEQPQHF	TGTGCCAGCAGCCCCCCGTCGGGATCGGAGCAGCCCCAGCATTTT
.	TRBD1	TRBJ1-4	TRBV2	CASRPWTGSEKLFF	TGTGCCAGCAGGCCGTGGACAGGGAGTGAAAAACTGTTTTTT
few	.	TRBJ1-5	TRBV19	CASSKGNSNQPQHF	TGTGCCAGTAGTAAGGGAAATAGCAATCAGCCCCAGCATTTT
.	.	TRBJ1-2	TRBV20-1	CSVGRLHGYTF	TGCAGTGTCGGCAGGTTGCATGGCTACACCTTC
.	.	TRBJ2-1	TRBV10-3	CAIRGRSFENEQFF	TGTGCCATCAGAGGGCGGTCCTTTGAAAATGAGCAGTTCTTC
.	.	TRBJ1-5	TRBV19	CASSMGQGYQPQHF	TGTGCCAGTAGTATGGGGCAGGGGTATCAGCCCCAGCATTTT
.	.	TRBJ2-7	TRBV9	CASSVGGRTSYEQYF	TGTGCCAGCAGCGTAGGGGGCCGGACGTCCTACGAGCAGTACTTC
.	TRBD2	TRBJ2-1	TRBV15	CATSRGLAGAGEQFF	TGTGCCACCAGCAGAGGTCTAGCGGGAGCAGGGGAGCAGTTCTTC
.	.	TRBJ1-1	TRBV18	CASSPPNSRNGRNTEAFF	TGTGCCAGCTCACCACCTAACAGCCGCAACGGACGGAACACTGAAGCTTTCTTT
.	.	TRBJ1-6	TRBV4-2	CASSQGGGVQTAPLHF	TGTGCCAGCAGCCAAGGGGGGGGAGTACAGACGGCACCCCTCCACTTT
.	.	TRBJ2-1	TRBV7-3	CASSSGSYNEQFF	TGTGCCAGCAGCTCCGGCTCCTACAATGAGCAGTTCTTC
.	.	TRBJ2-5	TRBV28	CASRPTGLETQYF	TGTGCCAGCAGACCGACGGGTTTAGAGACCCAGTACTTC
.	.	TRBJ1-6	TRBV2	CASSEAVGSNSPLHF	TGTGCCAGCAGTGAAGCGGTAGGATCTAATTCACCCCTCCACTTT
.	.	TRBJ1-1	TRBV19	CASSIGQTLNTEAFF	TGTGCCAGTAGTATAGGACAGACCTTGAACACTGAAGCTTTCTTT
.	TRBD2	TRBJ2-1	TRBV27	CASSLFGRGGTEQFF	TGTGCCAGCAGTTTATTCGGGAGGGGCGGGACTGAGCAGTTCTTC
.	.	TRBJ2-1	TRBV12-3/TRBV12-4	CASSFGSEQFF	TGTGCCAGCAGTTTCGGGTCAGAGCAGTTCTTC
.	TRBD1	TRBJ2-5	TRBV10-2	CASSETGGGETQYF	TGCGCCAGCAGTGAGACAGGGGGCGGTGAGACCCAGTACTTC
.	.	TRBJ2-7	TRBV2	CASSWQQVAYEQYF	TGTGCCAGCAGTTGGCAACAGGTAGCCTACGAGCAGTACTTC
once	.	TRBJ2-6	TRBV7-3	CASSLGDSGANVLTF	TGTGCCAGCAGCTTAGGGGACTCTGGGGCCAACGTCCTGACTTTC
.	TRBD1	TRBJ2-2	TRBV7-9	CASRTGQGTGELFF	TGTGCCAGCAGAACGGGACAGGGCACCGGGGAGCTGTTTTTT
once	TRBD1	TRBJ2-6	TRBV5-4	CASSSPRDRSGANVLTF	TGTGCCAGCAGCTCTCCGAGGGACAGATCTGGGGCCAACGTCCTGACTTTC
few	TRBD1	TRBJ2-1	TRBV11-3	CASSPGQGAYNEQFF	TGTGCCAGCAGCCCCGGACAGGGGGCCTACAATGAGCAGTTCTTC
.	.	TRBJ2-7	TRBV25-1	CASSDWSGNDEQYF	TGTGCCAGCAGTGATTGGTCAGGGAACGACGAGCAGTACTTC
.	.	TRBJ1-5	TRBV7-8	CASSLRSGVSSNQPQHF	TGTGCCAGCAGCTTAAGGTCAGGGGTTAGTAGCAATCAGCCCCAGCATTTT
.	.	TRBJ1-2	TRBV29-1	CSGAQSNYGYTF	TGCAGCGGTGCACAGAGTAACTATGGCTACACCTTC
.	.	TRBJ1-1	TRBV6-5	CASSSPTSEAFF	TGTGCCAGCAGTTCTCCGACGTCTGAAGCTTTCTTT
.	.	TRBJ2-5	TRBV10-3	CAIRGGGETQYF	TGTGCCATCAGGGGGGGCGGAGAGACCCAGTACTTC
.	.	TRBJ1-1	TRBV15	CATSRDDLNTEAFF	TGTGCCACCAGCAGGGATGACTTGAACACTGAAGCTTTCTTT
.	.	TRBJ1-3	TRBV5-6	CASSYGTGLGNTIYF	TGTGCCAGCAGCTACGGAACAGGGCTTGGAAACACCATATATTTT
.	.	TRBJ2-3	TRBV27	CASSFYSTDTQYF	TGTGCCAGCAGTTTTTACAGCACAGATACGCAGTATTTT